Described below is a single T cell receptor beta chain sequence and its context. The target antigen is unknown. The beta constant-region primer was an equimolar mix of two oligonucleotides covering TRBC1 and TRBC2. The ligated cDNA underwent four PCR rounds using SP2 and nested alpha and beta constant-region primers. TCRdb re-derived calls from the UMI-ligation and nested PCR reads in MiXCR, one entry per CDR3 protein. The repertoire has 130,000 to 150,000 distinct CDR3 sequences, roughly 22% of them found once; the top ten carry over 0.09%. The data belong to a study of naive and memory T cell subsets. Study results and limitations: A few larger clonotypes appeared in naive repertoires, especially CD8, possibly memory cells re-expressing CD45RA. RNA-based TCR counts may shift with T cell activation and differentiation.

The V end lost 7 bases, the J end lost 2 bases, and 12 bases lay between the germline ends. Germline V gene sequence: CDR1 MNHNS, CDR2 SASEGT. This CDR3 comprises 14 residues. This receptor was taken from a human donor in good health. The sample comprised naive CD4+ T cells from blood. V and J are TRBV6-1 and TRBJ1-3; D call uncertain. As DNA, the CDR3 is TGTGCCAGCACTCCCCGTGATGCTGGAAACACCATATATTTT. Amino acid sequence: CASTPRDAGNTIYF.